The rows below give T cell receptor beta chains drawn from one sample of a study of identical twins. One entry per CDR3 protein results from TCRdb running MiXCR on the 5' RACE reads. The sample has over 200,000 distinct CDR3 sequences; 9.4% are singletons. The sample consisted of memory (CD45RO+) T cells sorted from blood. The receptors derive from a woman under 30 in good health. CDR3s include the opening cysteine and the closing phenylalanine or tryptophan. D genes are given only for firm matches. The listing skips clone size in some rows; elsewhere it reads once, few, many or a size class.

clone size	D gene	V gene	J gene	CDR3 DNA	CDR3 protein
few	NA	TRBV6-5	TRBJ1-4	TGTGCCAGCAGTTCCCCGACCGGACCAACTAATGAAAAACTGTTTTTT	CASSSPTGPTNEKLFF
many	TRBD1	TRBV5-1	TRBJ2-1	TGCGCCAGCAGCGGGACGGACAGGGCCAACAATGAGCAGTTCTTC	CASSGTDRANNEQFF
few	NA	TRBV29-1	TRBJ2-1	TGCAGCGTTGAGGGGCGGAACCCCTACAATGAGCAGTTCTTC	CSVEGRNPYNEQFF
many	NA	TRBV12-3/TRBV12-4	TRBJ2-3	TGTGCCAGCAGAGACGATGAGAGGGCGGATACGCAGTATTTT	CASRDDERADTQYF
NA	NA	TRBV25-1	TRBJ2-1	TGTGCCAGCAGTGATCCAAAGAGAGGTAGCACTGAGCAGTTCTTC	CASSDPKRGSTEQFF
few	TRBD2	TRBV20-1	TRBJ2-1	TGCAGTGCTAGAGATCGCAGGGTGACTAGCCGCAATGAGCAGTTCTTC	CSARDRRVTSRNEQFF
many	NA	TRBV20-1	TRBJ1-3	TGCAGTGCTCCCGCGGCCGGATTAAACACCATATATTTT	CSAPAAGLNTIYF
NA	TRBD2	TRBV18	TRBJ2-1	TGTGCCAGCACAGGCCGGGGGACTAGCCCTCTAGGCAAGCAGTTCTTC	CASTGRGTSPLGKQFF
few	TRBD1	TRBV7-2	TRBJ1-1	TGTGCCAGCAGCTTCCACAGGGGACGGACTGAAGCTTTCTTT	CASSFHRGRTEAFF
few	TRBD2	TRBV20-1	TRBJ2-7	TGCAGTGCTAGAGCCACCTGGCGGGGGGGGAACTACGAGCAGTACTTC	CSARATWRGGNYEQYF
few	NA	TRBV6-6	TRBJ1-1	TGTGCCAGCCACGGAGGGGGGACTGAAGCTTTCTTT	CASHGGGTEAFF
NA	TRBD2	TRBV20-1	TRBJ2-3	TGCAGTGCATCTTCTCCGGGACTAGCGGGAGCGCCCACAGATACGCAGTATTTT	CSASSPGLAGAPTDTQYF
many	NA	TRBV7-8	TRBJ1-1	TGTGCCAGCAGCCCAATCATGAGCACTGAAGCTTTCTTT	CASSPIMSTEAFF
NA	NA	TRBV7-9	TRBJ1-2	TGTGCCAGCGAAAAGGACGGGGGGAGCTATGGCTACACCTTC	CASEKDGGSYGYTF
NA	NA	TRBV4-3	TRBJ2-7	TGCGCCAGCAGCCACGCTACAGGAGATTACGAGCAGTACTTC	CASSHATGDYEQYF
NA	NA	TRBV12-3/TRBV12-4	TRBJ1-3	TGTGCCAGCAGTCCGGCCATAGGAAACACCATATATTTT	CASSPAIGNTIYF
NA	NA	TRBV6-2/TRBV6-3	TRBJ2-5	TGTGCCAGCAGACCCTACAGGGAAGAGTGGGAGACCCAGTACTTC	CASRPYREEWETQYF
NA	NA	TRBV2	TRBJ2-7	TGTGCCAGCCTTCTAGCGCGAGATGCCTACGAGCAGTACTTC	CASLLARDAYEQYF
many	NA	TRBV18	TRBJ2-1	TGTGCCAGCTCAAACAGCTACAATGAGCAGTTCTTC	CASSNSYNEQFF
NA	NA	TRBV5-1	TRBJ2-7	TGCGCCAGCAGCTTGGGTGGAGCGGACCCCGTCGAGCAGTACTTC	CASSLGGADPVEQYF
few	TRBD1	TRBV4-3	TRBJ2-1	TGCGCCAGCAGCCAAGCCCCTAACAGGGGGCAAACCTACAATGAGCAGTTCTTC	CASSQAPNRGQTYNEQFF
many	TRBD2	TRBV12-3/TRBV12-4	TRBJ2-5	TGTGCCAGCAGGTATAGAGCGGGACAAGAGACCCAGTACTTC	CASRYRAGQETQYF
NA	TRBD1	TRBV27	TRBJ2-7	TGTGCCAGCAGTTTATCCCCGGGACAGATCTCCTACGAGCAGTACTTC	CASSLSPGQISYEQYF
NA	NA	TRBV12-3/TRBV12-4	TRBJ1-1	TGTGCCAGCAGTTTAAAGGGATTCATGAACACTGAAGCTTTCTTT	CASSLKGFMNTEAFF
many	TRBD2	TRBV6-5	TRBJ2-3	TGTGCCAGCAGTTTAAAGTGGGGGGGGGGCACAGATACGCAGTATTTT	CASSLKWGGGTDTQYF
few	TRBD1	TRBV5-1	TRBJ2-5	TGCGCCAGCAGCTTGGCCGGGACAGGGGGGGAGACCCAGTACTTC	CASSLAGTGGETQYF
NA	NA	TRBV13	TRBJ2-1	TGTGCCAGCAGCTCCACGGGGTCCTACAATGAGCAGTTCTTC	CASSSTGSYNEQFF
few	TRBD1	TRBV6-1	TRBJ1-4	TGTGCCAGCAGACCAGGGGGGAATGAAAAACTGTTTTTT	CASRPGGNEKLFF
few	TRBD2	TRBV20-1	TRBJ2-7	TGCAGTGCCCATCACTCGGGACTAGCGGTCTACGAGCAGTACTTC	CSAHHSGLAVYEQYF
NA	TRBD2	TRBV18	TRBJ2-1	TGTGCCAGCTCACCACGTTTAACTAGCGGACCCAACAATGAGCAGTTCTTC	CASSPRLTSGPNNEQFF
few	NA	TRBV15	TRBJ2-2	TGTGCCACCAGCAGAGATGTACTAAACGCCGGGGAGCTGTTTTTT	CATSRDVLNAGELFF
NA	NA	TRBV24-1	TRBJ2-2	TGTGCCACCGGGACATCCACCGGGGAGCTGTTTTTT	CATGTSTGELFF